This T cell receptor beta chain was retrieved from a study of blood T cells in healthy people across ages. Study results and caveats: When one million T cells were used, diversity estimates were thought to be underestimates.

The CDR3 is 13 residues long. The V gene lost 5 bases and the J gene lost 7 bases, with 14 bases spanning the gap. CDR1 SGHTA and CDR2 FQGNSA come from the germline V gene. This clonotype was seen more than once but under ten times. Its specificity is not known. Together with a sample-barcoded 5' primer, a J-beta primer mix was included in a second PCR lasting about 7 to 11 cycles. TCRdb re-analysed the 5' RACE reads in MiXCR, keeping a single row per CDR3 protein. Among roughly 1,700,000 distinct CDR3 sequences listed, about 30% were seen once. Drawn from each donor were 9 to 10 milliliters of peripheral blood.

The sample comprised blood. This chain uses TRBV7-2 with TRBJ1-1; D might be TRBD1 (6 bases). This TCR derives from a woman aged 25 to 39 in good health. This CDR3 reads CASSARAGVEAFF. The CDR3, as DNA: TGTGCCAGCAGCGCGAGAGCAGGGGTTGAAGCTTTCTTT.